The rows below give T cell receptor beta chains drawn from one sample of a study of siplizumab effects on memory and regulatory T cells. This table comes from immunoSEQ multiplex PCR, and its TCRdb copy is limited to in-frame clones, with some not included. Among about 100,000 clones listed, 91% were seen once. Sequencing used CD4+ T cells sorted from blood. Receptors were obtained from a human donor in good health. Each CDR3 is given with its conserved first and last residue. The D gene is left open where the match is weak. Clone size is given for some rows only: seen once, a few or many times, or a class if the clone is expanded.

TRBV2,TRBD2,TRBJ2-5,NA,CASSVGAGGTGTQYF,TGTGCCAGCAGTGTTGGAGCGGGGGGGACCGGGACCCAGTACTTC
TRBV25-1,NA,TRBJ2-1,NA,CASSEKGVEQFF,TGTGCCAGCAGTGAAAAGGGGGTCGAGCAGTTCTTC
TRBV6-4,NA,TRBJ1-1,NA,CASSDGQRTEAFF,TGTGCCAGCAGTGACGGACAGCGGACTGAAGCTTTCTTT
TRBV5-4,NA,TRBJ2-2,NA,CASSYGGRASTGELFF,TGTGCCAGCAGCTATGGGGGCAGGGCTAGCACCGGGGAGCTGTTTTTT
TRBV19,NA,TRBJ2-5,NA,CASSGGLGETQYF,TGTGCCAGTAGTGGGGGCCTCGGAGAGACCCAGTACTTC
TRBV10-1,NA,TRBJ2-7,NA,CASNDQVGLEQYF,TGCGCCAGCAATGACCAGGTGGGGCTCGAGCAGTACTTC
TRBV15,NA,TRBJ1-4,NA,CATSREGGFGEKLFF,TGTGCCACCAGCAGAGAAGGTGGGTTCGGTGAAAAACTGTTTTTT
TRBV5-1,TRBD2,TRBJ2-3,NA,CASSWEGPTDTQYF,TGCGCCAGCAGCTGGGAGGGACCTACAGATACGCAGTATTTT
TRBV12-5,TRBD2,TRBJ2-3,NA,CASGLMGGRDTQYF,TGTGCTAGTGGTTTGATGGGGGGGAGAGATACGCAGTATTTT
TRBV7-3,NA,TRBJ1-6,NA,CASSQQGGGTPLHF,TGTGCCAGCAGCCAGCAGGGCGGGGGGACACCCCTCCACTTT
TRBV9,TRBD1,TRBJ1-6,NA,CASSVQGANSPLHF,TGTGCCAGCAGCGTCCAGGGGGCTAATTCACCCCTCCACTTT
TRBV11-2,NA,TRBJ1-1,NA,CASSLVQMNTEAFF,TGTGCCAGCAGCTTAGTACAGATGAACACTGAAGCTTTCTTT
TRBV27,TRBD2,TRBJ2-7,NA,CASSRSTGTTYEQYF,TGTGCCAGCAGTCGATCTACCGGGACTACTTACGAGCAGTACTTC
TRBV5-1,NA,TRBJ2-5,once,CASSLNDGGETQYF,TGCGCCAGCAGCTTAAACGACGGAGGAGAGACCCAGTACTTC
TRBV21-1,NA,TRBJ1-1,NA,CASSKDAWHRMNTEAFF,TGTGCCAGCAGCAAAGACGCCTGGCACAGGATGAACACTGAAGCTTTCTTT
TRBV7-2,TRBD2,TRBJ2-1,few,CASSLAGVAGNEQFF,TGTGCCAGCAGCTTAGCCGGGGTAGCGGGCAATGAGCAGTTCTTC
TRBV6-5,TRBD1,TRBJ1-1,NA,CASSRNRGEGTEAFF,TGTGCCAGCAGTAGAAACAGGGGAGAGGGCACTGAAGCTTTCTTT
TRBV5-4,NA,TRBJ1-4,NA,CASSFFPNEKLFF,TGTGCCAGCAGCTTCTTTCCAAATGAAAAACTGTTTTTT
TRBV7-3,NA,TRBJ2-1,NA,CASSRTADPSYNEQFF,TGTGCCAGCAGCCGAACCGCAGACCCCTCCTACAATGAGCAGTTCTTC
TRBV7-6,NA,TRBJ2-5,NA,CASSLRPVLITSETQYF,TGTGCCAGCAGTCTAAGACCCGTCTTGATTACCTCGGAGACCCAGTACTTC
TRBV14,NA,TRBJ2-3,NA,CASSQVTLYTDTQYF,TGTGCCAGCAGCCAAGTTACTCTTTACACAGATACGCAGTATTTT
TRBV19,TRBD1,TRBJ2-3,NA,CASSGQGTDTQYF,TGTGCCAGTAGTGGACAGGGCACAGATACGCAGTATTTT
TRBV28,NA,TRBJ1-1,NA,CASSLLGQGWTEAFF,TGTGCCAGCAGTTTATTAGGGCAGGGATGGACTGAAGCTTTCTTT
TRBV7-3,TRBD1,TRBJ2-6,NA,CASSLLGQASSGANVLTF,TGTGCCAGCAGCTTACTGGGACAGGCTAGCTCTGGGGCCAACGTCCTGACTTTC
TRBV10-2,TRBD2,TRBJ2-1,NA,CASSERDYYNEQFF,TGCGCCAGCAGTGAAAGGGACTACTACAATGAGCAGTTCTTC
TRBV27,TRBD1,TRBJ2-1,NA,CASSLWGQGDNEQFF,TGTGCCAGCAGTTTATGGGGACAGGGAGACAATGAGCAGTTCTTC
TRBV27,TRBD1,TRBJ2-1,once,CATNRDRTNEQFF,TGTGCCACCAACCGGGACAGAACCAATGAGCAGTTCTTC
TRBV7-9,NA,TRBJ2-1,once,CASSLRRGRSYNEQFF,TGTGCCAGCAGCTTGAGACGGGGGCGATCCTACAATGAGCAGTTCTTC
TRBV10-3,TRBD1,TRBJ1-6,NA,CAIRGQTNSPLHF,TGTGCCATCAGGGGACAGACGAATTCACCCCTCCACTTT
TRBV11-2,NA,TRBJ2-7,NA,CASSLDSPRQYF,TGTGCCAGCAGCTTAGATTCCCCACGGCAGTACTTC
TRBV5-1,NA,TRBJ1-1,few,CASKGPLNTEAFF,TGCGCCAGCAAGGGACCGCTGAACACTGAAGCTTTCTTT
TRBV28,NA,TRBJ2-6,NA,CASSFAGANVLTF,TGTGCCAGCAGTTTTGCTGGGGCCAACGTCCTGACTTTC
TRBV6-1,NA,TRBJ2-1,NA,CASAPWDDFNEQFF,TGTGCCAGCGCCCCCTGGGACGACTTCAATGAGCAGTTCTTC
TRBV27,TRBD2,TRBJ2-3,NA,CASSEVGGASEVRDTQYF,TGTGCCAGCAGCGAGGTCGGGGGGGCTAGCGAAGTGCGAGATACGCAGTATTTT
TRBV19,NA,TRBJ1-1,once,CASSIGHLNTEAFF,TGTGCCAGTAGTATCGGGCACTTGAACACTGAAGCTTTCTTT
TRBV6-6,TRBD1,TRBJ1-4,NA,CASRDRAEKLFF,TGTGCCAGCAGGGACAGGGCTGAAAAACTGTTTTTT
TRBV7-8,NA,TRBJ1-2,once,CASSLSLAGNGYTF,TGTGCCAGCAGCTTATCCCTGGCGGGGAATGGCTACACCTTC